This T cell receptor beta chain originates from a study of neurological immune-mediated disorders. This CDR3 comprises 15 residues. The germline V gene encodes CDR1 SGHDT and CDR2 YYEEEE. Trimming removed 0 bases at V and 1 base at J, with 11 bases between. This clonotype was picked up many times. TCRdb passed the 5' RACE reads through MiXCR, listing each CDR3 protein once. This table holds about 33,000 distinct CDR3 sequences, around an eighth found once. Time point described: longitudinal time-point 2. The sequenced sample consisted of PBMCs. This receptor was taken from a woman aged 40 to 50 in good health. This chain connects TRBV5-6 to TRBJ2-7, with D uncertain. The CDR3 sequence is CASSLGSESSYEQYF. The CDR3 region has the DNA TGTGCCAGCAGCTTGGGGTCCGAGTCGTCCTACGAGCAGTACTTC.